A single sample is the source of the 10 T cell receptor beta chains below, sequenced in a study of technical replicates of blood from four donors. Libraries were prepared by immunoSEQ multiplex PCR; TCRdb keeps only in-frame clonotypes and omits some of them. The profile shows fewer than 100,000 clones, 75% to 95% of them singletons. Input material: T cells isolated from PBMCs. These receptor sequences come from a human donor in good health.

The chain employs TRBV5-4 and TRBJ2-1; the match to TRBD1 covers 8 bases. CDR3 length: 14 residues. V shed 1 base, J shed 5 bases, and the junction held 2 bases outside the gene matches. The germline V gene has CDR1 SGHNT and CDR2 YYREEE (reference sequence). For the CDR3, the DNA is TGTGCCAGCAGCTTGATGACAGGGGACAATGAGCAGTTCTTC. Encoded protein: CASSLMTGDNEQFF.

The rearrangement joins TRBV5-5 to TRBJ2-7; possibly TRBD1 for D (6 bases). Germline V gene data show CDR1 as SGHKS and CDR2 as YYEKEE (reference sequence). The ends were cut back, 3 bases at V and 3 bases at J, with 16 bases in the middle. The CDR3 is 15 amino acids. CDR3 sequence: CASSSGQILNYEQYF. For the CDR3, the DNA is TGTGCCAGCAGCTCCGGACAGATCCTAAACTACGAGCAGTACTTC.

Points on this clone: Distinct nucleotide sequences in the sample also encode this CDR3. This sequence joins TRBV7-6 and TRBJ1-2; 7 bases fit TRBD1. J gave up 4 bases and V 3 bases, and 2 bases lay outside the gene matches. There are 13 residues in the CDR3. In germline, CDR1 is SGHVS, CDR2 FNYEAQ. Here the CDR3 DNA reads TGTGCCAGCAGCTTTCCAGGGGGCTATGGCTACACCTTC. Amino acid sequence: CASSFPGGYGYTF.

The CDR3 bases are TGTGCCAGCAGCTTAGGCCGGGTAACCGGGGAGCTGTTTTTT. It specifies CASSLGRVTGELFF. The chain carries TRBV13 and TRBJ2-2, with D uncertain. CDR3 size: 14 residues. Germline-derived CDR1 and CDR2 are PRHDT and FYEKMQ (reference sequence). The V and J ends lost 0 bases and 5 bases respectively, with 7 bases between them.

This rearrangement joins TRBV19 to TRBJ2-5; 14 nucleotides match TRBD2. Germline trimming cut 8 bases from V and 4 bases from J; bases unmatched to any gene: 3. Germline V gene data show CDR1 as LNHDA and CDR2 as SQIVND (reference sequence). There are 14 residues in the CDR3. CDR3 in amino acids: CASRTSGGLETQYF. CDR3 coding DNA: TGTGCCAGTCGGACTAGCGGGGGGTTAGAGACCCAGTACTTC.

This chain links TRBV5-1 with TRBJ1-2; 7 nucleotides line up with TRBD1. The germline gives CDR1 SGHRS, CDR2 YFSETQ. V gave up 2 bases and J gave up 4 bases; unmatched junction bases: 8. CDR3 length: 15 residues. The CDR3 region is CASSFRGKGTYGYTF. For the CDR3, the DNA is TGCGCCAGCAGCTTCAGGGGGAAGGGAACCTATGGCTACACCTTC.

The chain employs TRBV9 and TRBJ2-2; 8 positions agree with TRBD2. Trimming removed 4 bases from V and 2 bases from J; junction bases left unmatched: 13. Germline CDR1 and CDR2: SGDLS and YYNGEE. This CDR3 comprises 18 residues. The CDR3 loop is CASSLRPGGTSNTGELFF. In DNA, the CDR3 is TGTGCCAGCAGCCTAAGACCGGGAGGGACTTCCAACACCGGGGAGCTGTTTTTT. Combining the CDR3 with reference TRBV9 and TRBJ2-2 gives the whole variable domain DSGVTQTPKHLITATGQRVTLRCSPRSGDLSVYWYQQSLDQGLQFLIQYYNGEERAKGNILERFSAQQFPDLHSELNLSSLELGDSALYFCASSLRPGGTSNTGELFFGEGSRLTVL.

This chain uses TRBV11-2 with TRBJ1-2, with a possible D match to TRBD1 (6 bases). Germline lookup yields CDR1 SGHAT and CDR2 FQNNGV. There are 14 residues in the CDR3. V was trimmed by 1 base and J by 8 bases, leaving 14 bases between them. The CDR3 region is CASSLVSRGGGYTF. DNA for the CDR3: TGTGCCAGCAGCTTAGTCTCCAGGGGCGGCGGCTACACCTTC. Filled out from reference TRBV11-2 and TRBJ1-2, the complete variable domain reads EAGVAQSPRYKIIEKRQSVAFWCNPISGHATLYWYQQILGQGPKLLIQFQNNGVVDDSQLPKDRFSAERLKGVDSTLKIQPAKLEDSAVYLCASSLVSRGGGYTFGSGTRLTVV.

V is TRBV14 and J is TRBJ2-1; D gene uncertain. The CDR3 is made up of 13 amino acids. Germline CDR1 is SGHDN and CDR2 is FVKESK. V dropped 4 bases and J dropped 7 bases, with 11 bases sitting between them. The CDR3 DNA reads as TGTGCCAGCAGCCGCCCCATCGGGAATGAGCAGTTCTTC. Translating it yields CASSRPIGNEQFF.

The V and J genes are TRBV10-1 and TRBJ2-7, with 10 bases fitting TRBD2. CDR3 length: 15 residues. Germline V CDR1 and CDR2: WNHNN, SYGVQD (reference sequence). The ends lost 3 bases at V and 9 bases at J; junction bases unmatched: 11. This chain's CDR3 is CASSEAGGDIRGQYF. The CDR3, as DNA: TGCGCCAGCAGTGAAGCGGGAGGGGATATACGAGGGCAGTACTTC.